Below are 6 T cell receptor beta chains sequenced from a single sample in a study of T-cell reconstitution after alpha-beta-depleted transplantation in children. Researchers prepared the TCRbeta library using unique molecular identifiers, the study reports. Each CDR3 protein gets one entry after TCRdb re-called the PCR reads with MiXCR. The data show about 98,000 distinct CDR3 sequences, around 7.8% seen once. Sequencing used PBMCs, obtained before TCRalphabeta/CD19-depleted stem cell transplant. These receptors were collected from a boy younger than 10 with acute lymphoblastic leukemia, due to receive a stem cell transplant.

This clonotype was counted at least ten times. CDR3: CAQNRDYEQYF. The CDR3 DNA reads TGTGCTCAAAACAGGGACTACGAGCAGTACTTC. The chain combines TRBV2 with TRBJ2-7, with a weak D call TRBD1 (6 bases). This CDR3 spans 11 amino acids. The germline V gene has CDR1 SNHLY and CDR2 FYNNEI.

The chain is built from TRBV20-1 and TRBJ1-1, with unresolved D. Between the trimmed V and J ends, which lost 3 bases and 3 bases, there was a span of 14 bases. From germline, CDR1 is DFQATT and CDR2 SNEGSKA (reference sequence). The CDR3 covers 14 residues. In DNA, the CDR3 is TGCAGTGCTAGGATTCCGAGCGGCGACACTGAAGCTTTCTTT. This translates into CSARIPSGDTEAFF.

This clonotype was found many times. The chain joins TRBV3-1 to TRBJ2-3, with TRBD1 as a possible D gene (6 bases). This CDR3 region has 15 residues. Between the trimmed V and J ends, which lost 1 base and 3 bases, there was a span of 11 bases. CDR1 LGHDT and CDR2 YNNKEL come from the germline V gene (reference sequence). DNA of the CDR3: TGTGCCAGCAGCCAAGTACTGGGGACAACAGATACGCAGTATTTT. It specifies CASSQVLGTTDTQYF.

The chain couples TRBV20-1 to TRBJ2-7, with 9 bases fitting TRBD1. The CDR3 spans 15 residues. After removal of 2 bases from V and 3 bases from J, the junction contained 8 bases not matched to a gene. Germline-derived CDR1 and CDR2 are DFQATT and SNEGSKA (reference sequence). The CDR3 region has the DNA TGCAGTGCTAGACCGGGACAGGGAGGAGACTACGAGCAGTACTTC. The encoded protein is CSARPGQGGDYEQYF.

This rearrangement joins TRBV5-1 to TRBJ1-1; D may be TRBD1 (5 bases). CDR3 length equals 14 residues. V lost 3 bases, J lost 3 bases, and 12 bases lay in between. From germline, CDR1 is SGHRS and CDR2 YFSETQ. The CDR3 reads CASSYSSRDTEAFF. Written as DNA, the CDR3 is TGCGCCAGCAGCTATTCTTCCAGGGACACTGAAGCTTTCTTT.

The chain couples TRBV7-2 to TRBJ2-1, with D perhaps matching TRBD2 (6 bases). V was pared by 5 bases and J by 0 bases, with 14 bases between. Looked up from germline, CDR1 is SGHTA and CDR2 is FQGNSA. The CDR3 covers 16 residues. CDR3: CASSPRLVNSYNEQFF. CDR3 coding DNA: TGTGCCAGCAGCCCGAGACTAGTCAACTCCTACAATGAGCAGTTCTTC.